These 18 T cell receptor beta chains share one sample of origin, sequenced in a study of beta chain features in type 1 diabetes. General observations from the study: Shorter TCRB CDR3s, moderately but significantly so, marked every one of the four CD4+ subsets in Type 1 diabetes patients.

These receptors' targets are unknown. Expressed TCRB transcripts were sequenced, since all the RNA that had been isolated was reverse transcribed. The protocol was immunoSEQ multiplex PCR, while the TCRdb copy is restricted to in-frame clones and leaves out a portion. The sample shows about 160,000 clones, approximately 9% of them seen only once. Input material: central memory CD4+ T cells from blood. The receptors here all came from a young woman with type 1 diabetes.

The DNA for the CDR3 is TGTGCCAGCAGGGACAGAGTGAACACTGAAGCTTTCTTT. It encodes CASRDRVNTEAFF. The rearrangement joins TRBV4-2 to TRBJ1-1; a possible D gene is TRBD1 (6 bases). This CDR3 spans 13 amino acids. Germline V gives CDR1 LGHNA, CDR2 YNFKEQ. V lost 6 bases, J lost 0 bases, and 8 bases lay in between.

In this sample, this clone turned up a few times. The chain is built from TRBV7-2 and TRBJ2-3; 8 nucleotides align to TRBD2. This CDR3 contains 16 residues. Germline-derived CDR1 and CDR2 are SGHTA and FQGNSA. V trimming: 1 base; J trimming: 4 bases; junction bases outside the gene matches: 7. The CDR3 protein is CASSLGSSGGADTQYF. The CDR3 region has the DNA TGTGCCAGCAGCTTAGGTTCGAGCGGGGGCGCAGATACGCAGTATTTT.

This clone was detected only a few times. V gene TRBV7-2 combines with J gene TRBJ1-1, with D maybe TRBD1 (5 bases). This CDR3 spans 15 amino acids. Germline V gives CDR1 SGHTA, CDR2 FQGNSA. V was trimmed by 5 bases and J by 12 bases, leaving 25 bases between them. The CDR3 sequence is CASSPHHGVGTRTFF. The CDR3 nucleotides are TGTGCCAGCAGCCCGCATCATGGGGTAGGGACTCGTACTTTCTTT.

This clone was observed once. CDR3 nucleotides: TGTGCCAGCAGTCCCTTGGGGCAGGGGGTATCAGATACGCAGTATTTT. Its protein product is CASSPLGQGVSDTQYF. The rearrangement links TRBV2 to TRBJ2-3; 7 nucleotides align to TRBD1. The V gene end was trimmed by 5 bases and the J gene end by 4 bases; junction bases not matched to a gene: 12. The CDR3 spans 16 residues. Germline V gene data show CDR1 as SNHLY and CDR2 as FYNNEI.

The CDR3 nucleotides are TGTGCCAGCAGCTTTCGGACGGGACTAGCGGGAGGTAATGAGCAGTTCTTC. This encodes CASSFRTGLAGGNEQFF. The genes are TRBV7-3 and TRBJ2-1, with 15 positions matching TRBD2. The CDR3 length is 17 residues. With 3 bases clipped from V and 7 bases from J, the junction kept 7 bases outside the gene matches. Germline CDR1 is SGHTA and CDR2 is FQGTGA.

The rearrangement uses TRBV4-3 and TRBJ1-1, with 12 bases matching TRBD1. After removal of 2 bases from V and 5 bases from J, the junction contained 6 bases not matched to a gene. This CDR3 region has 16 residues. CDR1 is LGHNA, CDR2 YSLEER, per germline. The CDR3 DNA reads TGCGCCAGCAGCCAAATGGGACAGGGGGCCCCGACTGAAGCTTTCTTT. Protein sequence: CASSQMGQGAPTEAFF.

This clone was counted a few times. CDR3 residues: CASSQSGADTQYF. CDR3 coding DNA: TGTGCCAGCAGCCAATCAGGGGCAGATACGCAGTATTTT. The chain is built from TRBV16 and TRBJ2-3; D might be TRBD1 (5 bases). CDR3 length: 13 amino acids. Per germline, CDR1 KGHSY and CDR2 FQNENV. V was shortened by 0 bases and J by 4 bases, with 5 bases between the two germline ends. Combining the CDR3 with reference TRBV16 and TRBJ2-3 gives the whole variable domain GEEVAQTPKHLVRGEGQKAKLYCAPIKGHSYVFWYQQVLKNEFKFLISFQNENVFDETGMPKERFSAKCLPNSPCSLEIQATKLEDSAVYFCASSQSGADTQYFGPGTRLTVL.

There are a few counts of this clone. The DNA for the CDR3 is TGTGCCAGCATGGGAGCGGACAAAAACATTCAGTACTTC. It encodes CASMGADKNIQYF. The V call is TRBV28, the J call TRBJ2-4, with a possible D match to TRBD2 (5 bases). Germline loops: CDR1 MDHEN, CDR2 SYDVKM. The CDR3 is 13 residues long. V dropped 7 bases and J dropped 3 bases, with 10 bases sitting between them.

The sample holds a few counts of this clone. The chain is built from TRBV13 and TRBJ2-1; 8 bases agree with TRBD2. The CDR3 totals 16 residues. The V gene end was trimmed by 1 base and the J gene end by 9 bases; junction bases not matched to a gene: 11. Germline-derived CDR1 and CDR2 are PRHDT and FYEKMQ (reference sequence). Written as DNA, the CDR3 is TGTGCCAGCAGCTTAGAGAGCGGGAGTGGGGGTGGTGAGCAGTTCTTC. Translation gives CASSLESGSGGGEQFF.

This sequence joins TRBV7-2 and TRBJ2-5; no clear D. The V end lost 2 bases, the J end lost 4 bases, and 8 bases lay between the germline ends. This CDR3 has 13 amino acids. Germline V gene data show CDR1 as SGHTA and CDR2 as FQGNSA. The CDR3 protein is CASSLSHGETQYF. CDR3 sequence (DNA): TGTGCCAGCAGCTTATCCCACGGAGAGACCCAGTACTTC. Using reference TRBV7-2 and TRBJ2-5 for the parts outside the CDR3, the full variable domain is GAGVSQSPSNKVTEKGKDVELRCDPISGHTALYWYRQSLGQGLEFLIYFQGNSAPDKSGLPSDRFSAERTGGSVSTLTIQRTQQEDSAVYLCASSLSHGETQYFGPGTRLLVL.

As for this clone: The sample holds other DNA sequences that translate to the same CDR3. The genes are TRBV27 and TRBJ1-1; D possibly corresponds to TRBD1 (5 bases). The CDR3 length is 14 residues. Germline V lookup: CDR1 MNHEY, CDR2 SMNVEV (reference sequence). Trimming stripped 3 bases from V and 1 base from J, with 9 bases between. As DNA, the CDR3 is TGTGCCAGCAGTTTGGGGAGGGGGAACACTGAAGCTTTCTTT. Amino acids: CASSLGRGNTEAFF.

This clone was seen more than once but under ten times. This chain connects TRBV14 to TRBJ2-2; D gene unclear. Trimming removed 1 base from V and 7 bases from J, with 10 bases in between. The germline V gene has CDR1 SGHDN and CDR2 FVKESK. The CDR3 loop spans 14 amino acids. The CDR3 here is CASSQVNSLGELFF. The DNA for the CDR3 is TGTGCCAGCAGCCAAGTGAATAGTCTCGGGGAGCTGTTTTTT.

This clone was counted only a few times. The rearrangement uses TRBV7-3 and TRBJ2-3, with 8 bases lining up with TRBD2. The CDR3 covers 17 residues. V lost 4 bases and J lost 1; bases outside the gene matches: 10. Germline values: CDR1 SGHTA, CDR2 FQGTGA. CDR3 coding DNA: TGTGCCAGCAGCTCCCCGGGAGGGAGCACCCGCACAGATACGCAGTATTTT. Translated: CASSSPGGSTRTDTQYF.

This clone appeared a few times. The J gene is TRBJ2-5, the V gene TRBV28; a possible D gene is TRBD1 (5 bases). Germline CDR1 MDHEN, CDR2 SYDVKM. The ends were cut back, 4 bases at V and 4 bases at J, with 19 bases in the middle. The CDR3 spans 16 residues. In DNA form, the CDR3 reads TGTGCCAGCAGTTCCCCGGGTGCAGGCCAGGGAGAGACCCAGTACTTC. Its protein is CASSSPGAGQGETQYF.

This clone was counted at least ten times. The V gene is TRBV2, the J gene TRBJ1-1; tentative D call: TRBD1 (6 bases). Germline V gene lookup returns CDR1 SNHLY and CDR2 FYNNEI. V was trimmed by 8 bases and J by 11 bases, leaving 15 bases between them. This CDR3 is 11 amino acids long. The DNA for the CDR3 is TGTGCCAGCCAAGCAGGGGTTGGGGCTTTCTTT. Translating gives CASQAGVGAFF.

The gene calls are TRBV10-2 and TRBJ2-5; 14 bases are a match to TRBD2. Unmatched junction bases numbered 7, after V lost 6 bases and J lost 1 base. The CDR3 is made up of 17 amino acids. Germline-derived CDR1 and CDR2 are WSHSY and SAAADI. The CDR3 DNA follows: TGCGCCAGCAGGGGGACTAGCGGGGGACCTATCCAAGAGACCCAGTACTTC. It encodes CASRGTSGGPIQETQYF.

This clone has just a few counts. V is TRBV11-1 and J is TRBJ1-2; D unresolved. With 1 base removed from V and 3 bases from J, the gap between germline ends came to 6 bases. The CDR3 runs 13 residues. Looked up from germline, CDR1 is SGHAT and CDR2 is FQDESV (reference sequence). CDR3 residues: CASSLDMDYGYTF. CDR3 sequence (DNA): TGTGCCAGCAGCTTAGACATGGACTATGGCTACACCTTC.

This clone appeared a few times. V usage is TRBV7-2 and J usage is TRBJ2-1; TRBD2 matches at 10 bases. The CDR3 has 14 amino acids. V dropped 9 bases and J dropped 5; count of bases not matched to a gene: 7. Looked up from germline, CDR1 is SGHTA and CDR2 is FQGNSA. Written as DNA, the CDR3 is TGTGCCAGTCGCGGGACTAGCGCAAACAATGAGCAGTTCTTC. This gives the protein CASRGTSANNEQFF.